Presented here are 13 T cell receptor beta chains from one specimen sequenced in a study of T cell responses to AZD1222 COVID-19 vaccine. Profiling relied on immunoSEQ multiplex PCR, and the TCRdb table lists in-frame clones only, not all of them. The sample has some 120,000 clones, 90% to 95% seen once. Sequencing used peripheral blood, obtained on day 0 of AZD1222 vaccination. The receptors originated from an adult in good health.

The chain recombines TRBV7-9 with TRBJ2-1; D may be TRBD1 or TRBD2 (6 bases each). V was trimmed by 5 bases and J by 2 bases, leaving 13 bases between them. Germline lookup yields CDR1 SEHNR and CDR2 FQNEAQ (reference sequence). The CDR3 loop spans 15 amino acids. The CDR3 DNA follows: TGTGCCAGCAGCCACGGGGGCGGTCCCTACAATGAGCAGTTCTTC. Amino acid sequence: CASSHGGGPYNEQFF.

The chain uses TRBV19 and TRBJ1-1, with D possibly matching TRBD1 (5 bases). The germline gives CDR1 LNHDA, CDR2 SQIVND (reference sequence). This CDR3 is built from 13 residues. The V end lost 10 bases, the J end lost 2 bases, and 14 bases lay between the germline ends. The CDR3: CATLRWDNTEAFF. DNA of the CDR3: TGTGCCACGCTCAGGTGGGACAACACTGAAGCTTTCTTT.

This CDR3 reads CASSQASGSTQYF. For the CDR3, the DNA is TGTGCCAGCAGCCAAGCAAGTGGGTCAACGCAGTATTTT. The gene calls are TRBV7-8 and TRBJ2-3; D call uncertain. CDR1 SGHVS and CDR2 FQNEAQ come from the germline V gene. The V and J ends lost 5 bases and 9 bases respectively, with 15 bases between them. The CDR3 is made up of 13 amino acids.

This clone was seen a single time. The J gene is TRBJ1-2, the V gene TRBV19, with D unresolved. CDR3 length equals 14 residues. Germline V gene data show CDR1 as LNHDA and CDR2 as SQIVND (reference sequence). Trimming took 7 bases from V and 2 from J, leaving 14 bases between them. As DNA, the CDR3 is TGTGCCAGTAAACTCGGTACCACCAACTATGGCTACACCTTC. This sequence encodes CASKLGTTNYGYTF.

V gene TRBV15 combines with J gene TRBJ2-1; 10 bases line up with TRBD2. Trimming took 1 base from V and 9 from J; bases not matched to a gene: 6. The CDR3 totals 15 residues. The germline gives CDR1 LNHNV, CDR2 YYDKDF (reference sequence). The CDR3 is CATSRVQREGGEQFF. The CDR3 coding sequence is TGTGCCACCAGCAGAGTACAGCGGGAGGGCGGTGAGCAGTTCTTC.

The chain joins TRBV7-2 to TRBJ1-6; D ambiguous. The V end lost 1 base, the J end lost 9 bases, and 16 bases lay between the germline ends. The germline gives CDR1 SGHTA, CDR2 FQGNSA. The CDR3 length is 16 residues. The CDR3 loop is CASSLGPSDGGSPLHF. In nucleotides, the CDR3 is TGTGCCAGCAGCTTAGGGCCCTCGGATGGAGGTTCACCCCTCCACTTT. Complete variable domain (other parts from reference TRBV7-2 and TRBJ1-6): GAGVSQSPSNKVTEKGKDVELRCDPISGHTALYWYRQSLGQGLEFLIYFQGNSAPDKSGLPSDRFSAERTGGSVSTLTIQRTQQEDSAVYLCASSLGPSDGGSPLHFGNGTRLTVT.

The chain combines TRBV6-5 with TRBJ2-1, with 12 bases matching TRBD2. Germline CDR1 is MNHEY and CDR2 is SVGAGI. V shed 7 bases, J shed 2 bases, and the junction held 3 bases outside the gene matches. This CDR3 region has 15 residues. DNA for the CDR3: TGTGCCAGCACCTGGACTAGCGGGACCTACAATGAGCAGTTCTTC. Translation: CASTWTSGTYNEQFF.

The gene calls are TRBV25-1 and TRBJ2-3; maybe TRBD2 (7 bases). The CDR3 covers 13 residues. CDR1 and CDR2 from the germline V gene are MGHDK and SYGVNS. V was clipped by 7 bases and J by 9 bases, with 17 bases between them. This chain's CDR3 is CASTMRGGGTQYF. CDR3 DNA: TGTGCCAGCACTATGCGAGGGGGGGGCACGCAGTATTTT.

CDR3 in DNA: TGTGCCAGTACCCCTCAGGCAGACGTGAACACTGAAGCTTTCTTT. Translating it yields CASTPQADVNTEAFF. The genes are TRBV19 and TRBJ1-1; no definite D call. CDR1 LNHDA and CDR2 SQIVND come from the germline V gene (reference sequence). The CDR3 extends over 15 amino acids. V was trimmed by 7 bases and J by 0 bases, leaving 15 bases between them.

This clone was detected a few times. This rearrangement joins TRBV27 to TRBJ1-2; TRBD1 might be the D (6 bases). The CDR3 is made up of 20 amino acids. V was pared by 10 bases and J by 0 bases, with 33 bases between. Germline-derived CDR1 and CDR2 are MNHEY and SMNVEV (reference sequence). The CDR3 DNA is TGTGCCAAGACCCGGGGGCGGGAGGGGATCGGGTTCTATACTAACTATGGCTACACCTTC. Translation: CAKTRGREGIGFYTNYGYTF.

The gene calls are TRBV15 and TRBJ2-7, with TRBD2 matching over 9 bases. With 6 bases clipped from V and 0 bases from J, the junction kept 3 bases outside the gene matches. The CDR3 runs to 14 residues. Looked up from germline, CDR1 is LNHNV and CDR2 is YYDKDF (reference sequence). The CDR3 sequence: CATRAAGGSYEQYF. CDR3 DNA: TGTGCCACCAGAGCAGCGGGAGGCTCCTACGAGCAGTACTTC.

As concerns this clone: Other DNA sequences in this sample translate to the same CDR3. V and J are TRBV5-1 and TRBJ2-7; no clear D. This CDR3 is 14 amino acids long. Germline assignment: CDR1 SGHRS and CDR2 YFSETQ. V dropped 0 bases and J dropped 0 bases, with 7 bases sitting between them. DNA for the CDR3: TGCGCCAGCAGCTTGGGTCCCCGCTCCTACGAGCAGTACTTC. Its translation is CASSLGPRSYEQYF.

The chain has TRBV6-1 and TRBJ1-2, with 7 bases aligning to TRBD1. The CDR3 extends over 13 amino acids. Germline loops: CDR1 MNHNS, CDR2 SASEGT. The junction had 2 bases not matched to a gene; V was cut back by 3 bases and J by 4 bases. CDR3 region: CASSDRGGYGYTF. CDR3 DNA sequence: TGTGCCAGCAGTGACAGGGGGGGCTATGGCTACACCTTC.